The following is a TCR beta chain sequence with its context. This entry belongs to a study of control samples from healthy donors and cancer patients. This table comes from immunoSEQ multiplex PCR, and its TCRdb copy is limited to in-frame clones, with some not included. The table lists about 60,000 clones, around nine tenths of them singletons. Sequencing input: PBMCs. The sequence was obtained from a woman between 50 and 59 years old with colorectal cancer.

CDR3 region: CASSYEETQYF. In DNA, the CDR3 is TGTGCCAGCAGCTACGAGGAGACCCAGTACTTC. V gene TRBV11-2 combines with J gene TRBJ2-5; no firm D call. This CDR3 is built from 11 residues. Germline CDR1 SGHAT, CDR2 FQNNGV. Trimming shortened V by 4 bases and J by 5 bases, and 5 bases separated the two germline ends.